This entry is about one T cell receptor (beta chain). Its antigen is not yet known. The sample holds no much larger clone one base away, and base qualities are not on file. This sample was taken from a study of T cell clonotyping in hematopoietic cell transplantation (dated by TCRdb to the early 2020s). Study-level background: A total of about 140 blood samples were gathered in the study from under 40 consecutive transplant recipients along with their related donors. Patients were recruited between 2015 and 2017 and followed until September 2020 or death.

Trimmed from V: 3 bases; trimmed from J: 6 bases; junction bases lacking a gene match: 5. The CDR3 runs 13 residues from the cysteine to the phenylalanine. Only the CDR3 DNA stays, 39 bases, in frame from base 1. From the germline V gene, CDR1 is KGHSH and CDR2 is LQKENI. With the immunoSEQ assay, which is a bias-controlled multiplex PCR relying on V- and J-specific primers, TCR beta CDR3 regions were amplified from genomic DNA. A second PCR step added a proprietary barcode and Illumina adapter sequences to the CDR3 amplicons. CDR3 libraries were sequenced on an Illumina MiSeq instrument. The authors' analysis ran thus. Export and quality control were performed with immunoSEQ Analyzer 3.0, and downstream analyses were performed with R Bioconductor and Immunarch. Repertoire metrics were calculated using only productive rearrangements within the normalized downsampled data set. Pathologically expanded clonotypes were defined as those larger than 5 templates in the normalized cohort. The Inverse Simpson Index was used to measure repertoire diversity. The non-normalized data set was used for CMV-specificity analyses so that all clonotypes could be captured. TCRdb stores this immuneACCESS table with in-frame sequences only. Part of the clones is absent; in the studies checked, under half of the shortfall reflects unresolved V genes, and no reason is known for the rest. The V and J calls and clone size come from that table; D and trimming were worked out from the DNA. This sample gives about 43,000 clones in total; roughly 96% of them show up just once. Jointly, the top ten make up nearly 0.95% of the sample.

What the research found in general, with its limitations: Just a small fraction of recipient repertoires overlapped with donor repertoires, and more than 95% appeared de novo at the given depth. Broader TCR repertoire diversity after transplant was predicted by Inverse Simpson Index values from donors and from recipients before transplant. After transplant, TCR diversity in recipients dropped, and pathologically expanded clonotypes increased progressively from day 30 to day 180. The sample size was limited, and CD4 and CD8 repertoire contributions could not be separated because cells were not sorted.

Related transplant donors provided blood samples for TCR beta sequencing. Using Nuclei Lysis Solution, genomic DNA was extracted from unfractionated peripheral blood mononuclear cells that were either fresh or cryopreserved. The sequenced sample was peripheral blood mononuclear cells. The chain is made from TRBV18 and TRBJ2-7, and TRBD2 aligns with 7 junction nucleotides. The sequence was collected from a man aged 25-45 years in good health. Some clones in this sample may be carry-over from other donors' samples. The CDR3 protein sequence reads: CASSPVGGGEQYF. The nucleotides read TGTGCCAGCTCACCGGTGGGCGGGGGCGAGCAGTACTTC.